This T cell receptor (beta chain) originates from a study of cytomegalovirus exposure and HLA in healthy donors. Study conclusions and caveats: Later on, a genetic analysis was performed. It linked a missense variant in DCLRE1C with V- and J-gene trimming of TCR beta.

Germline CDR1 and CDR2: MRHNA and SNTAGT. This CDR3 comprises 14 residues. V shed 3 bases and J shed 1 base, with 9 bases lying between them. As to this clone: Its matching antigen is unknown.

The PCR used 60 Vbeta and 13 Jbeta primers. Profiled with immunoSEQ multiplex PCR; TCRdb holds only in-frame clones, not every one. Its table lists some 150,000 clones. The chain carries TRBV6-4 and TRBJ1-1, with D maybe TRBD1 (6 bases). The sequencing input was PBMCs. This clonotype was sampled from a woman aged 18 to 35 in good health and CMV-seronegative. CDR3 residues: CASSEGAWNTEAFF. The CDR3 DNA reads as TGTGCCAGCAGTGAGGGGGCCTGGAACACTGAAGCTTTCTTT.